This record concerns one T cell receptor beta chain sequence. Its antigen is as yet unknown. CDR1 is GTSNPN, CDR2 SVGIG, per germline (reference sequence). With 0 bases clipped from V and 4 bases from J, the junction kept 3 bases outside the gene matches. This CDR3 is 14 amino acids long. This sample was included in a study of cytomegalovirus exposure and HLA in healthy donors. Study-level findings and limits: In a later analysis, TCR beta V- and J-gene trimming showed a link to a missense DCLRE1C variant. The authors listed 150 or so TCR beta chains as cytomegalovirus-associated. Presence/absence analyses assumed roughly uniform sequencing depth across donors, which may not hold. Analyzed later, most CMV-associated TCR beta chains appeared HLA-restricted.

With 60 Vbeta and 13 Jbeta primers, the PCR was carried out. Measured with immunoSEQ multiplex PCR; TCRdb has only the in-frame clones, and not every one. The repertoire holds tens of thousands of clones, around 70% seen once, with 6.2% in the top ten. This sequence originates from a woman between 45 and 65 years old in good health and CMV-seropositive. J is TRBJ1-1 and V is TRBV30, with 9 nucleotides matching TRBD1. The sequenced sample consisted of PBMCs. The CDR3 coding sequence is TGTGCCTGGAGTGTAGGGACAGGGTTCACTGAAGCTTTCTTT. Encoded protein: CAWSVGTGFTEAFF.